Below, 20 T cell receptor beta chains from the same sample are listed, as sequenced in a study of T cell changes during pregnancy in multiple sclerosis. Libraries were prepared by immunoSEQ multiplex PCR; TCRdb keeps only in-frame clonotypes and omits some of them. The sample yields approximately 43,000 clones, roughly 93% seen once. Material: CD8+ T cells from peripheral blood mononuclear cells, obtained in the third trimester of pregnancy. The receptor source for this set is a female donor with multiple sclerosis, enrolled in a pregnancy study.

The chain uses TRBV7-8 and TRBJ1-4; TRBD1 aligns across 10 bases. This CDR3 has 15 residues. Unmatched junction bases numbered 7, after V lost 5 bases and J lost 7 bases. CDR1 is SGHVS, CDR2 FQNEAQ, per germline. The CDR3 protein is CASSPETGGSEKLFF. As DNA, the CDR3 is TGTGCCAGCAGCCCCGAGACAGGGGGCAGTGAAAAACTGTTTTTT.

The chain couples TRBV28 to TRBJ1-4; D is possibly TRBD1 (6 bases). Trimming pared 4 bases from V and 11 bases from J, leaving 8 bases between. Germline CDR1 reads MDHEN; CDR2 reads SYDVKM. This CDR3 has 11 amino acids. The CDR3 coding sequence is TGTGCCAGCAGTTCCGGACAGAAACTGTTTTTT. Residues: CASSSGQKLFF.

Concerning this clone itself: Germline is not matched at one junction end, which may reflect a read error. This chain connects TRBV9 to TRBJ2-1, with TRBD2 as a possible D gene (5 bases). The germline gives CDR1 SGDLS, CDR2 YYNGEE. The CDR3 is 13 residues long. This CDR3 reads CASSDRSYNEQFF. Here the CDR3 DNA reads TGTGCCAGTAGCGATCGGTCCTACAATGAGCAGTTCTTC.

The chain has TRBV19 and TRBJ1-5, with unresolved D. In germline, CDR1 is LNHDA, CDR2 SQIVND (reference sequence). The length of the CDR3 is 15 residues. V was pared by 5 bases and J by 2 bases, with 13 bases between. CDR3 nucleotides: TGTGCCAGTAGTTTCGCCCACGGGGGCAATCAGCCCCAGCATTTT. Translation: CASSFAHGGNQPQHF.

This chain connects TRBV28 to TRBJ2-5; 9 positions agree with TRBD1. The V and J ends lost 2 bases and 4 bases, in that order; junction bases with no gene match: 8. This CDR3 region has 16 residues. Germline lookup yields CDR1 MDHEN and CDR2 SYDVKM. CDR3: CASSLEGQGLAETQYF. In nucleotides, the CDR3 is TGTGCCAGCAGTTTAGAGGGACAGGGTCTAGCAGAGACCCAGTACTTC.

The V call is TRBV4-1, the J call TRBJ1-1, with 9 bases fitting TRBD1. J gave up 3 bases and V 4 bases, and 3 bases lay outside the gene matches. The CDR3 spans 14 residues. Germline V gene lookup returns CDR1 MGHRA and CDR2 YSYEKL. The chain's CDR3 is CASSRTGDYTEAFF. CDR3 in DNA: TGCGCCAGCAGCCGGACAGGGGACTACACTGAAGCTTTCTTT.

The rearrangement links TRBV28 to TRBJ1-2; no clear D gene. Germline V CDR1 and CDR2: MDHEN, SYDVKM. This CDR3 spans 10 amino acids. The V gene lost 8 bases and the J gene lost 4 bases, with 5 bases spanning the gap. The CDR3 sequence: CASGVYGYTF. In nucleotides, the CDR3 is TGTGCCAGCGGAGTCTATGGCTACACCTTC.

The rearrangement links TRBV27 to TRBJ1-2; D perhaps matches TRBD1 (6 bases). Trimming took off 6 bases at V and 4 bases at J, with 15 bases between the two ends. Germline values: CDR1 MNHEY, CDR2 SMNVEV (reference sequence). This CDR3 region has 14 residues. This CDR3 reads CASSRGGQSYGYTF. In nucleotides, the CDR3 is TGTGCCAGCAGCCGAGGAGGACAGAGCTATGGCTACACCTTC.

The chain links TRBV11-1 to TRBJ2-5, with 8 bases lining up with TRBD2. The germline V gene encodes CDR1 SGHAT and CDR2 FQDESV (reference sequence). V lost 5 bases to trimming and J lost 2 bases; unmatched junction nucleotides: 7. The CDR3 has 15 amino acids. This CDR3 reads CASSPTSGDQETQYF. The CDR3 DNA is TGTGCCAGCAGCCCTACTAGCGGAGATCAAGAGACCCAGTACTTC.

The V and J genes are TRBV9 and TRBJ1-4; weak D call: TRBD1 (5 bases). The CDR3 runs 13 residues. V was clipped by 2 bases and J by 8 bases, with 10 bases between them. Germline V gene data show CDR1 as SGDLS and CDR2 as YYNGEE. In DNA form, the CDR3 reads TGTGCCAGCAGCGTCGGGGGGGACGAAAAACTGTTTTTT. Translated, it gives CASSVGGDEKLFF. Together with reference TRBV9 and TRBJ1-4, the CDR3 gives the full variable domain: DSGVTQTPKHLITATGQRVTLRCSPRSGDLSVYWYQQSLDQGLQFLIQYYNGEERAKGNILERFSAQQFPDLHSELNLSSLELGDSALYFCASSVGGDEKLFFGSGTQLSVL.

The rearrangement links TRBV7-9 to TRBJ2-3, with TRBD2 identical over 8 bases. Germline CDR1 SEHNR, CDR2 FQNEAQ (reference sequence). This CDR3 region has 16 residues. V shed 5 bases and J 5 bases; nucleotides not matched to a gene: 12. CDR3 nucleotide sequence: TGTGCCAGCAGCAGCGCCCGGGGGGGAGATAGAGATACGCAGTATTTT. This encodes CASSSARGGDRDTQYF.

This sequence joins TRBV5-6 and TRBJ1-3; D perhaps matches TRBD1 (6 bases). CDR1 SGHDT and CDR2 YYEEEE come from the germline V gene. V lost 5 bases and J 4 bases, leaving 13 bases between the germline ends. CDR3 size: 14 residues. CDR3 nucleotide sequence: TGTGCCAGCAGTGGACGGGGGGCCGGAAACACCATATATTTT. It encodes CASSGRGAGNTIYF.

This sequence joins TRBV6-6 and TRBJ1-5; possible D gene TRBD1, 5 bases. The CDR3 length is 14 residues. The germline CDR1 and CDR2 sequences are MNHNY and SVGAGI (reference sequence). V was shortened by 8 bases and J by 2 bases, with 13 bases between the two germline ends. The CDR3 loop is CASGGGYGNQPQHF. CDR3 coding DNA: TGTGCCAGCGGGGGGGGTTACGGCAATCAGCCCCAGCATTTT.

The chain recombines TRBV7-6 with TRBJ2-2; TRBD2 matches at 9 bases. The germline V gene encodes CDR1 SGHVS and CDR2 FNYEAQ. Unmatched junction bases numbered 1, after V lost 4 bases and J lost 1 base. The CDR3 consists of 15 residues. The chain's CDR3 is CASSSLAGNTGELFF. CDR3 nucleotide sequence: TGTGCCAGCAGCTCACTAGCGGGGAACACCGGGGAGCTGTTTTTT. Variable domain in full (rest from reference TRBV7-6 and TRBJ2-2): GAGVSQSPRYKVTKRGQDVALRCDPISGHVSLYWYRQALGQGPEFLTYFNYEAQQDKSGLPNDRFSAERPEGSISTLTIQRTEQRDSAMYRCASSSLAGNTGELFFGEGSRLTVL.

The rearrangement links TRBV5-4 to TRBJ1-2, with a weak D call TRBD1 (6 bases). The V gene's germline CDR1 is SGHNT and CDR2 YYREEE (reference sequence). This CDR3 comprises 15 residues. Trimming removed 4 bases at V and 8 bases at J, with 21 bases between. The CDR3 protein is CASSQLMDRIVGYTF. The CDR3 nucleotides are TGTGCCAGCAGCCAACTCATGGACAGAATAGTAGGCTACACCTTC.

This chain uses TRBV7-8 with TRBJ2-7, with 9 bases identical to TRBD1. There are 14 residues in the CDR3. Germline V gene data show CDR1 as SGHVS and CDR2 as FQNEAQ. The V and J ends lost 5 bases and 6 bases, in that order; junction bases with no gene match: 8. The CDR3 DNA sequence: TGTGCCAGCAGCCCATGGACAGGGGTGTCCGAGCAGTACTTC. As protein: CASSPWTGVSEQYF.

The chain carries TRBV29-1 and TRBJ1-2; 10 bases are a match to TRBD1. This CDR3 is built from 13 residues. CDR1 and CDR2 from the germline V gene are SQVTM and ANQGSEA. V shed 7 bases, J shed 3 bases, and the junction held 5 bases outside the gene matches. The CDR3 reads CSARGQGDYGYTF. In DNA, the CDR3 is TGCAGCGCAAGAGGACAGGGGGACTATGGCTACACCTTC. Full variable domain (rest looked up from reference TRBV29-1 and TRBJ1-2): SAVISQKPSRDICQRGTSLTIQCQVDSQVTMMFWYRQQPGQSLTLIATANQGSEATYESGFVIDKFPISRPNLTFSTLTVSNMSPEDSSIYLCSARGQGDYGYTFGSGTRLTVV.

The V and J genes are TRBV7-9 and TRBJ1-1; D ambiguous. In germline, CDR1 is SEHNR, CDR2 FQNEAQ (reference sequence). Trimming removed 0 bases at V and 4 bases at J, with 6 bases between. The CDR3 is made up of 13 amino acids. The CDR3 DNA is TGTGCCAGCAGCTTAGCCGTCAGCACTGAAGCTTTCTTT. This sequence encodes CASSLAVSTEAFF.

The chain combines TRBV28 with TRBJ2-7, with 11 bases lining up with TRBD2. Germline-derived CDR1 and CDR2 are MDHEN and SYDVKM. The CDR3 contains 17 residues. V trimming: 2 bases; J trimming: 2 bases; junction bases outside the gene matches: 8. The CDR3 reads CASSLNLGLAATYEQYF. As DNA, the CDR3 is TGTGCCAGCAGTTTAAACCTGGGACTAGCGGCAACCTACGAGCAGTACTTC. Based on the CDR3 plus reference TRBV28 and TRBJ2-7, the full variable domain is DVKVTQSSRYLVKRTGEKVFLECVQDMDHENMFWYRQDPGLGLRLIYFSYDVKMKEKGDIPEGYSVSREKKERFSLILESASTNQTSMYLCASSLNLGLAATYEQYFGPGTRLTVT.

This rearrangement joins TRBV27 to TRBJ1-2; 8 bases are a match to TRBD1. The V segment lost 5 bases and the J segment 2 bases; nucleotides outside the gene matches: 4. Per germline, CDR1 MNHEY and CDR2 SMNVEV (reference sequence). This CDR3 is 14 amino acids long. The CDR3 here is CASSPGQGNYGYTF. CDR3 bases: TGTGCCAGCAGTCCCGGACAGGGAAACTATGGCTACACCTTC.